This T cell receptor beta chain derives from a study of T cell responses to AZD1222 COVID-19 vaccine. Whole-study findings and limits: It should be noted that donors were predominantly white British and more often female, and clonal diversity was possibly underestimated. Spike regions recognized by vaccine-associated CD4 TCRs spanned the protein, led by 160-218 and 743-854. The study identified only six AZD1222 recipients as seropositive at baseline.

Comments on this clone: Its antigen is still unknown.

Sequencing was performed with immunoSEQ multiplex PCR; in TCRdb, only in-frame clones are kept and a portion is missing. The sample has around 120,000 clones; approximately 86% are singletons. CDR3 size: 15 residues. Germline CDR1 reads SGHKS; CDR2 reads YYEKEE (reference sequence). With V trimmed by 5 bases and J by 5 bases, 6 bases remained unmatched. Source: peripheral blood, taken on day 0 of AZD1222 vaccination. The sequence derives from an adult in good health. The rearrangement joins TRBV5-5 to TRBJ2-5, with 13 bases matching TRBD2. CDR3 DNA sequence: TGTGCCAGCAGTGGGACTAGCGGGGCGGGGGAGACCCAGTACTTC. Translated: CASSGTSGAGETQYF.